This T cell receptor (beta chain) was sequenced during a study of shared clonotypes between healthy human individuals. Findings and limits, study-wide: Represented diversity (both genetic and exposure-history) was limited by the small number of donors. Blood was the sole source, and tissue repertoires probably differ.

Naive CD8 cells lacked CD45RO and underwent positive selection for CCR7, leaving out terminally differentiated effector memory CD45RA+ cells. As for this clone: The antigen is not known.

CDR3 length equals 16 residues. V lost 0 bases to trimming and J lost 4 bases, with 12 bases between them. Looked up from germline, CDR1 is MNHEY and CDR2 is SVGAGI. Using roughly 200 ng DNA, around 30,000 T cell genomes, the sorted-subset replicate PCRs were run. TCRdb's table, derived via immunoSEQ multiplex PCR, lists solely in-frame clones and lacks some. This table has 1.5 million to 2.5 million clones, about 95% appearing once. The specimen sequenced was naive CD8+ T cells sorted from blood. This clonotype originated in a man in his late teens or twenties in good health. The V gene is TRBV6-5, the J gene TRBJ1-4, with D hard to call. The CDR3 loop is CASSYSLGSINEKLFF. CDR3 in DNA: TGTGCCAGCAGTTACTCTCTGGGGTCAATTAATGAAAAACTGTTTTTT.